The entry that follows covers one T cell receptor (beta chain) sequence. This clone has only a few counts. Its antigen is unknown. It has no much larger one-base neighbor in the sample; base qualities were not kept. In total, 666 healthy bone marrow donors made up the cohort. At the time of sampling, every cohort member was nominally healthy, though immune exposures that went unrecorded were likely present. The donor tested CMV seronegative and was one of the 352 seronegative cohort members. A peripheral blood sample was provided by each donor, and peripheral blood mononuclear cells were used for TCR beta sequencing. The Qiagen DNeasy Blood Extraction Kit was used to extract genomic DNA from the blood cell samples. The data stem from a study of cytomegalovirus exposure and HLA in healthy donors (TCRdb year 2017). Concerning the study at large: In an earlier analysis of about 560 of the donors, 276 Gb of sequence data and 100 million or so unique TCR beta sequences from 150 million to 200 million T cells were reported. An early release that covered about 640 HLA-typed donors contained approximately 300 gigabases of sequencing data and some 87 million unique TCR sequences. Among the approximately 420 genotyped donors, approximately 77% belonged to the genetic ancestry cluster associated with self-reported Caucasian donors. The aim of the study was to test whether cataloging public T cell receptors could identify signatures of past pathogen exposure. The T cell repertoires of 666 subjects were profiled by immunosequencing and related to cytomegalovirus serostatus. Along with the roughly 700-subject first cohort, a separate validation cohort of over 90 different subjects was used. The study combined high-throughput TCR immunosequencing, statistical association of individual TCRs with disease status, and machine learning to predict cytomegalovirus infection status. In a later analysis, previously published TCR beta repertoires from 550 to 750 donors were re-analyzed and high-resolution HLA genotyping was added so that TCR occurrence patterns could be studied. Rather than using new phenotypic data, the later analysis identified candidate immune exposures from TCR beta sequences and from how often those sequences occurred across donors. An earlier analysis of 500 to 650 of the donors applied high-throughput TCR beta sequencing to assess whether each TCR beta V gene segment acted as functional or pseudogenic. Donor age, sex, ethnicity and CMV serostatus were collected together with the repertoire data. A later genetic analysis took genome-wide SNP genotypes for about 55% of the 666 donors and used that subset as a discovery cohort. All discovery cohort repertoires had been generated using a single sequencing platform. Both class I and class II loci were covered by HLA typing, at four-digit resolution. The number of typed donors differed by locus: 629-630 for A, B, C, DRB1 and DQB1; 522 for DQA1; over 600 for DPA1; and around 490 for DPB1. Because of strong linkage in the cohort, roughly five DR-DQ haplotypes were treated as single units for association and clustering. On average, around 200,000 unique TCR beta nucleotide sequences were sequenced per donor among roughly 430 genotyped donors of the cohort, with approximately 18% of those sequences being non-productive. The full study reports these points: A group of highly shared sequence variants was considered likely to be a technical artifact of the sequencing pipeline. Several of the top co-occurrence clusters appeared to be linked to parvovirus B19, influenza, CMV and Epstein-Barr virus, according to a later analysis. A total of 164 TCR beta chains were listed by the study as associated with cytomegalovirus. Most TCR sequences were observed very rarely across donors, whereas some public TCRs were present in many individuals. Most CMV-associated TCR beta chains appeared to be HLA-restricted in a later analysis, and the HLA associations seemed to be driven largely by CMV exposure. Correlated functional status among segregating V segments might reflect linkage disequilibrium, but an unknown experimental factor could not be ruled out. A later genetic analysis reported fewer N-insertions in productive TCRs among donors in an Asian-associated ancestry cluster than the roughly 700-donor mean. HLA typing was unavailable for some donors at each locus, so association tests used only the typed subset. When HLA alleles, especially DR and DQ, strongly co-occurred, TCR associations were difficult to assign to individual alleles. Presence/absence analyses assumed roughly uniform sequencing depth across donors, an assumption that may not hold. An association between a missense DCLRE1C variant and V-gene and J-gene trimming of TCR beta chains was found in a later genetic analysis and replicated in an independent cohort. In a later analysis, TCR association rates were found to vary across HLA loci, with the most associated TCRs seen for DRB1 alleles and the fewest for HLA-C alleles. Immune exposure information for the cohort was limited to CMV serostatus. Cytomegalovirus status was reported to be diagnosed by the classifier with high specificity and sensitivity in both the original and validation cohorts. The 87-base-pair reads could not distinguish some IMGT-functional V segments, including TRBV6-2 and TRBV6-3, so those segments were excluded. The authors suggested that the approach could potentially be generalized to other disease states and immunological phenotypes. This cohort had only TCR beta chains sequenced, and the lack of alpha or paired-chain data limited which features could be detected. Three of the identified cytomegalovirus-associated TCR beta chains were confirmed in vitro to be specific for cytomegalovirus antigens. In a later analysis, HLA-associated TCR beta chains showed more clonal expansion and lower generation probabilities than non-associated chains that were equally common. The earlier analysis of some 540 of the donors excluded some 15 rarely observed V segments, including chromosome 9 orphons, because counts were too low. Specific HLA alleles were associated with 15,000 to 20,000 TCR beta sequences at a false discovery rate of 0.05 in a later analysis. In an earlier analysis of 587 of the donors, most TCR beta V segments were observed in productive rearrangements about 87% or about 30% of the time, broadly matching IMGT annotations. A further reported finding was that TCR beta sequences accurately predicted the HLA-A and HLA-B alleles for most subjects in the first cohort.

The library was generated by the immunoSEQ multiplex PCR assay. The multiplex PCR relied on a mix of 60 forward primers for TCR Vbeta segments and 13 reverse primers for TCR Jbeta segments. A multiplex PCR assay on genomic DNA amplified the CDR3 region of rearranged TCR beta genes. On the Illumina HiSeq System, the amplified TCR beta libraries were sequenced as 87-base-pair reads. For the original study's pipeline: A later analysis tallied around 87 million unique TCR beta chains across the 666 repertoires, and around 9.9 million of those chains were shared by two or more donors. Raw reads were error-corrected and collapsed into unique sequences by a nearest-neighbor algorithm in which closely related sequences were merged to remove PCR and sequencing errors. CDR3 sequences were aligned to IMGT reference sequences to assign V, D and J gene segments. For a sequence to be retained, a match of at least six nucleotides was required to both a V gene segment and a J gene segment. Rearrangements were classified as productive when the CDR3 lacked stop codons and remained in frame with V and J, and all other rearrangements were classified as non-productive. Following IMGT convention, CDR3 was defined as the stretch from the second conserved V-encoded cysteine to the conserved J-encoded phenylalanine. Sequences without an unambiguous match to a single V gene segment were excluded from the earlier analysis of over 500 of the donors. In an earlier analysis of 587 of the donors, a V segment was called functional when productive rearrangements were above 56.7%, and segregating when the standard deviation between donors exceeded 5%. A statistical classification framework was developed to diagnose cytomegalovirus status using the catalog of TCR beta chain sequences. In a later analysis, TCR nucleotide sequences were compared against IMGT/GENE-DB human TR gene sequences so that V and J genes could be assigned. Using the TCRdist pipeline, a later analysis assigned CDR3 sequences along with most-parsimonious VDJ recombination scenarios. In a later analysis, each TCR beta chain was defined by its CDR3 amino acid sequence together with its V-gene family, and reads without a unique V-gene family were excluded. As a way to deal with suspected cross-contamination and a sequencing artifact, a later analysis dropped more than 500 nucleotide sequences that were highly shared and had low generation probability. In a later analysis, a clonal expansion index for each public chain was calculated from normalized within-repertoire ranks of inferred template counts. In a later analysis, generation probabilities were computed with a VDJ recombination model fitted to out-of-frame rearrangements, and the resulting probabilities were checked against IGoR. In a later analysis, TCR-TCR, TCR-HLA and TCR-CMV co-occurrence was scored with hypergeometric tests, and a repertoire-size bias correction was applied to TCR pairs. False discovery rates were estimated in a later analysis by permuting HLA or CMV assignments 20 times. In a later analysis, co-occurring TCRs were grouped with DBSCAN, and TCRdist sequence similarity was added when clustering was performed within HLA-allele-positive subsets. Co-occurrence clustering excluded repertoires with fewer than 30,000 or more than 120,000 public chains, plus five with anomalous nucleotide sharing. This immuneACCESS table, as held by TCRdb, lists in-frame sequences with V and J called but not all clones. Of the missing ones, under half trace to an unresolved V gene in checked studies; the others have no known cause. That table furnishes V, J and clone size, whereas the DNA furnished D and trimming. This sample has under 200,000 clones in its table, and roughly 76% of those were observed once. The ten most abundant clones make up about 2% of the sample.

V is shortened by 5 bases, J by 0 bases, and the region joining them spans 14 bases. In the germline V gene (reference sequence), CDR1 corresponds to SEHNR and CDR2 to FQNEAQ. Including cysteine and phenylalanine, the CDR3 has 16 amino acids. This entry keeps only the CDR3 DNA: 48 bases, framed from base 1. Material for sequencing was PBMCs. Here the chain combines TRBV7-9 and TRBJ1-3; the D gene remains uncertain. The receptor comes from a male donor in good health and CMV-seronegative. The bases read TGTGCCAGCAGCCCCCCGGTCCTATCCTCTGGAAACACCATATATTTT. This is translated as CASSPPVLSSGNTIYF.